A selection of T cell receptor beta chains follows, all from one sample in a study of blood T cells in healthy people across ages. Via MiXCR, TCRdb re-called the 5' RACE reads, giving one row per CDR3 protein. The profile covers 1 million or so distinct CDR3 sequences, with 20% to 25% appearing a single time and about 0.72% taken by the ten largest. The same sample was also used in a study of T cells of mothers and their children.

The sample consisted of blood. All receptors come from a girl aged 2 to 9 in good health. CDR3s include the opening cysteine and the closing phenylalanine or tryptophan. Each record gives: V gene, CDR3 length, J gene, clone size, D gene, CDR3 protein. D genes are given only for firm matches. The listing skips clone size in some rows; elsewhere it reads once, few, many or a size class.

v_gene: TRBV6-5
len: 14
j_gene: TRBJ2-4
abundance: .
d_gene: .
CDR3aa: CATTDTLAKNIQYF

v_gene: TRBV24-1
len: 15
j_gene: TRBJ2-1
abundance: once
d_gene: TRBD2
CDR3aa: CATSYSGLAGNEQFF

v_gene: TRBV5-1
len: 13
j_gene: TRBJ1-2
abundance: few
d_gene: .
CDR3aa: CASSFTGLGGYTF

v_gene: TRBV20-1
len: 15
j_gene: TRBJ2-7
abundance: many
d_gene: .
CDR3aa: CSARTTAASSYEQYF

v_gene: TRBV7-2
len: 16
j_gene: TRBJ2-3
abundance: .
d_gene: .
CDR3aa: CASSLEGGASTDTQYF

v_gene: TRBV28
len: 15
j_gene: TRBJ1-2
abundance: .
d_gene: .
CDR3aa: CASSPLPGWLNGCTF

v_gene: TRBV7-9
len: 16
j_gene: .
abundance: few
d_gene: .
CDR3aa: CASSLELGLGGYEQYF

v_gene: TRBV4-1
len: 15
j_gene: TRBJ2-6
abundance: .
d_gene: .
CDR3aa: CASQGSPSGANVLTF

v_gene: TRBV6-4
len: 15
j_gene: TRBJ1-5
abundance: few
d_gene: .
CDR3aa: CASRTERGGNQPQHF

v_gene: TRBV28
len: 11
j_gene: TRBJ2-5
abundance: .
d_gene: .
CDR3aa: CASRSGMTDIF

v_gene: TRBV6-1
len: 14
j_gene: TRBJ1-1
abundance: .
d_gene: .
CDR3aa: CASSEADGNTEAFF

v_gene: TRBV7-9
len: 12
j_gene: TRBJ2-3
abundance: .
d_gene: .
CDR3aa: CASAGLTDTQYF

v_gene: TRBV5-1
len: 13
j_gene: .
abundance: .
d_gene: .
CDR3aa: CASSLLGTDEQFF

v_gene: TRBV10-3
len: 16
j_gene: TRBJ2-3
abundance: .
d_gene: TRBD1
CDR3aa: CAISESEDRVADTQYF

v_gene: TRBV4-1
len: 16
j_gene: .
abundance: once
d_gene: TRBD2
CDR3aa: CASSQVASGSGGEQFF

v_gene: TRBV29-1
len: 13
j_gene: TRBJ2-1
abundance: many
d_gene: .
CDR3aa: CSVPPSGALEQFF

v_gene: TRBV29-1
len: 15
j_gene: TRBJ2-3
abundance: .
d_gene: .
CDR3aa: CSVSNRDWNTDTQYF

v_gene: TRBV7-9
len: 13
j_gene: TRBJ2-3
abundance: many
d_gene: .
CDR3aa: CANPGLDTDTQYF

v_gene: TRBV20-1
len: 16
j_gene: TRBJ1-4
abundance: few
d_gene: .
CDR3aa: CSARPSGRGHWEKLFF

v_gene: TRBV7-2
len: 15
j_gene: TRBJ1-2
abundance: few
d_gene: .
CDR3aa: CASSLGGQGVYGYTF

v_gene: TRBV5-1
len: 14
j_gene: TRBJ2-3
abundance: few
d_gene: .
CDR3aa: CASSLGPSSDTQYF

v_gene: TRBV15
len: 21
j_gene: TRBJ2-5
abundance: many
d_gene: TRBD1
CDR3aa: CATSSLFGTGSPGSPQETQYF

v_gene: TRBV7-8
len: 15
j_gene: TRBJ2-3
abundance: few
d_gene: TRBD2
CDR3aa: CASSLESGTTDTQYF

v_gene: TRBV10-3
len: 12
j_gene: TRBJ2-4
abundance: .
d_gene: .
CDR3aa: CAISENRDIQYF